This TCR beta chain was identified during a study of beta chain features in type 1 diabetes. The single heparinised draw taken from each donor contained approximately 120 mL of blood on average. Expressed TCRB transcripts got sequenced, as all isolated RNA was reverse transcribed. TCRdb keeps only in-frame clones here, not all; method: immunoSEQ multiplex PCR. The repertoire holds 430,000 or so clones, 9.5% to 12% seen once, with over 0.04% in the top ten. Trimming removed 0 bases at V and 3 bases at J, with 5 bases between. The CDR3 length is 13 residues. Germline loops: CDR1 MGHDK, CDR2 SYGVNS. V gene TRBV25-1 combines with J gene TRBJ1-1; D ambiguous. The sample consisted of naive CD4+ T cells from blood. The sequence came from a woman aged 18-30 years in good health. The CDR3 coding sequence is TGTGCCAGCAGTGAATATGAGGACACTGAAGCTTTCTTT. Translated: CASSEYEDTEAFF.